The 20 T cell receptor beta chains below all came from one sample that was sequenced in a study of shared clonotypes between healthy human individuals. Some clones are missing from TCRdb's copy, which holds only in-frame ones; the method was immunoSEQ multiplex PCR. This table holds approximately 980,000 clones, about three quarters found once. Sequencing used memory CD4+ T cells sorted from blood. The subset here: CD45RA-negative fraction. The receptors derive from a man between 18 and 35 years old in good health.

This clone has more than one count but fewer than ten. The gene calls are TRBV5-4 and TRBJ2-1; 10 bases are a match to TRBD2. Germline values: CDR1 SGHNT, CDR2 YYREEE (reference sequence). There are 15 residues in the CDR3. Trimming removed 0 bases from V and 3 bases from J; junction bases left unmatched: 0. The CDR3 protein is CASSLASGSYNEQFF. CDR3 nucleotide sequence: TGTGCCAGCAGCTTGGCTAGCGGGAGCTACAATGAGCAGTTCTTC.

This clone is a singleton in its sample. The V gene is TRBV7-9, the J gene TRBJ1-2; a weak D match, TRBD1 (5 bases). CDR1 is SEHNR and CDR2 is FQNEAQ in the germline V gene (reference sequence). V lost 5 bases and J 7 bases, leaving 14 bases between the germline ends. CDR3 length: 13 residues. CDR3 region: CASSILAGTGYTF. DNA for the CDR3: TGTGCCAGCAGCATCCTCGCGGGGACTGGCTACACCTTC.

J is TRBJ1-2 and V is TRBV28; 10 bases agree with TRBD1. The CDR3 consists of 17 residues. Germline trimming cut 5 bases from V and 6 bases from J; bases unmatched to any gene: 15. Germline V gene lookup returns CDR1 MDHEN and CDR2 SYDVKM. The CDR3 nucleotides read TGTGCCAGCAGTCCGGGCGGGACAGGGGCCGACGTCGATGGCTACACCTTC. Encoded protein: CASSPGGTGADVDGYTF.

The CDR3 loop is CASTTRQGWKQPQHF. The CDR3 DNA reads as TGTGCCAGCACCACCAGACAGGGGTGGAAGCAGCCCCAGCATTTT. The chain carries TRBV28 and TRBJ1-5, with 8 bases aligning to TRBD1. Germline V gene sequence: CDR1 MDHEN, CDR2 SYDVKM. V lost 7 bases to trimming and J lost 7 bases; unmatched junction nucleotides: 12. CDR3 length: 15 residues.

Comments on this clone: The same CDR3 can be traced to other DNA sequences in this sample. The chain combines TRBV28 with TRBJ1-5; D gene ambiguous. CDR3 length: 12 residues. The V and J ends lost 5 bases and 4 bases respectively, with 6 bases between them. Germline V gene sequence: CDR1 MDHEN, CDR2 SYDVKM. The CDR3 reads CASSLLNQPQHF. CDR3 DNA sequence: TGTGCCAGCAGTCTCCTTAATCAGCCCCAGCATTTT.

The chain has TRBV6-1 and TRBJ1-1, with 8 bases that match TRBD1. V lost 0 bases, J lost 4 bases, and 7 bases stayed unmatched. Germline CDR1 and CDR2: MNHNS and SASEGT. The CDR3 totals 16 residues. The CDR3 DNA follows: TGTGCCAGCAGTGAAGCGGACAGGGTAGCCGGCACTGAAGCTTTCTTT. As protein: CASSEADRVAGTEAFF.

The chain has TRBV5-1 and TRBJ2-5; 7 positions agree with TRBD1. Germline V gene data show CDR1 as SGHRS and CDR2 as YFSETQ. After removal of 4 bases from V and 5 bases from J, the junction contained 8 bases not matched to a gene. The CDR3 is made up of 14 amino acids. CDR3 nucleotide sequence: TGCGCCAGCAGCGCGAATACAGGGGTGGAGACCCAGTACTTC. Protein: CASSANTGVETQYF.

This chain uses TRBV18 with TRBJ1-1, with 7 nucleotides matching TRBD1. Per germline, CDR1 KGHSH and CDR2 LQKENI. V was clipped by 5 bases and J by 0 bases; unmatched bases: 6. The CDR3 has 15 residues. The CDR3 here is CASSGRQGVNTEAFF. CDR3 in DNA: TGTGCCAGCTCAGGACGACAGGGTGTGAACACTGAAGCTTTCTTT.

The chain recombines TRBV9 with TRBJ2-7; TRBD2 agrees at 11 bases. CDR3 size: 14 residues. The V segment lost 0 bases and the J segment 7 bases; nucleotides outside the gene matches: 3. CDR1 SGDLS and CDR2 YYNGEE come from the germline V gene. CDR3 sequence (DNA): TGTGCCAGCAGCGTAGCACTAGCGGGGGAAGAGCAGTACTTC. This translates into CASSVALAGEEQYF.

The rearrangement uses TRBV11-3 and TRBJ2-1, with TRBD1 matching over 7 bases. The CDR3 spans 15 residues. CDR1 is SGHNT and CDR2 is YENEEA in the germline V gene. V lost 5 bases to trimming and J lost 2 bases; unmatched junction nucleotides: 6. The CDR3 is CASSIGTVAYNEQFF. The CDR3 bases are TGTGCCAGCAGCATCGGGACAGTAGCCTACAATGAGCAGTTCTTC.

The chain has TRBV2 and TRBJ1-2, with a possible D match to TRBD1 (6 bases). This CDR3 is built from 13 residues. CDR1 is SNHLY and CDR2 is FYNNEI in the germline V gene. V was clipped by 3 bases and J by 6 bases, with 11 bases between them. The CDR3 region is CASSDRGANGYTF. The DNA of the CDR3 is TGTGCCAGCAGTGACCGGGGGGCCAATGGCTACACCTTC. The whole variable domain, remainder taken from reference TRBV2 and TRBJ1-2, is EPEVTQTPSHQVTQMGQEVILRCVPISNHLYFYWYRQILGQKVEFLVSFYNNEISEKSEIFDDQFSVERPDGSNFTLKIRSTKLEDSAMYFCASSDRGANGYTFGSGTRLTVV.

The genes are TRBV27 and TRBJ2-7; 7 positions agree with TRBD2. From germline, CDR1 is MNHEY and CDR2 SMNVEV (reference sequence). The V and J ends lost 6 bases and 7 bases, in that order; junction bases with no gene match: 9. The CDR3 runs to 13 residues. This chain's CDR3 is CASRTSARGEQYF. CDR3 nucleotide sequence: TGTGCCAGCAGAACTAGCGCCCGTGGGGAGCAGTACTTC.

About this clone: The sample has other DNA sequences that encode this CDR3 too. The genes are TRBV5-1 and TRBJ1-6, with 10 bases identical to TRBD1. With V trimmed by 0 bases and J by 8 bases, 2 bases remained unmatched. Germline CDR1 reads SGHRS; CDR2 reads YFSETQ. This CDR3 has 15 amino acids. CDR3 DNA: TGCGCCAGCAGCTTGGATGGGACAGGGGATTCACCCCTCCACTTT. Translated, it gives CASSLDGTGDSPLHF.

This clone occurred once. The chain carries TRBV7-2 and TRBJ2-1; 12 positions agree with TRBD2. The CDR3 has 14 amino acids. Germline V lookup: CDR1 SGHTA, CDR2 FQGNSA. V lost 5 bases to trimming and J lost 8 bases; unmatched junction nucleotides: 4. CDR3 sequence (DNA): TGTGCCAGCAGCGCCCTAGCGGGAGGGGATGAGCAGTTCTTC. The encoded protein is CASSALAGGDEQFF.

The chain joins TRBV5-4 to TRBJ2-1; D remains ambiguous. The V end lost 0 bases, the J end lost 6 bases, and 13 bases lay between the germline ends. The CDR3 is 15 residues long. Germline CDR1 is SGHNT and CDR2 is YYREEE (reference sequence). CDR3 sequence reads: CASSLGGDSINEQFF. The CDR3 nucleotides are TGTGCCAGCAGCTTGGGCGGTGACTCGATCAATGAGCAGTTCTTC.

The genes are TRBV2 and TRBJ2-6; D may correspond to TRBD1 or TRBD2 (7 bases each). Germline lookup yields CDR1 SNHLY and CDR2 FYNNEI. V was trimmed by 7 bases and J by 0 bases, leaving 13 bases between them. CDR3 size: 16 residues. DNA of the CDR3: TGTGCCAGCAAGACAGGGAGGGTCTCTGGGGCCAACGTCCTGACTTTC. Amino acid sequence: CASKTGRVSGANVLTF. Supplemented by reference TRBV2 and TRBJ2-6, the full variable domain reads EPEVTQTPSHQVTQMGQEVILRCVPISNHLYFYWYRQILGQKVEFLVSFYNNEISEKSEIFDDQFSVERPDGSNFTLKIRSTKLEDSAMYFCASKTGRVSGANVLTFGAGSRLTVL.

The genes are TRBV5-1 and TRBJ2-3, with no clear D. The CDR3 has 14 amino acids. Germline assignment: CDR1 SGHRS and CDR2 YFSETQ. V was pared by 3 bases and J by 1 base, with 9 bases between. CDR3 in DNA: TGCGCCAGCAGCTCCGAGCGACGCACAGATACGCAGTATTTT. It yields the protein CASSSERRTDTQYF.

This sequence joins TRBV6-5 and TRBJ2-2; 10 nucleotides line up with TRBD1. Trimming cost V 2 bases and J 4 bases; bases outside gene matches: 1. Germline V lookup: CDR1 MNHEY, CDR2 SVGAGI. This CDR3 has 15 amino acids. CDR3 nucleotide sequence: TGTGCCAGCAGTTACGACAGGGGGCGCACCGGGGAGCTGTTTTTT. Protein: CASSYDRGRTGELFF.

On this clone: This clone may be a read error of a much larger clone one base away. The J gene is TRBJ1-6, the V gene TRBV7-2; D not certain. The germline V gene encodes CDR1 SGHTA and CDR2 FQGNSA. V dropped 2 bases and J dropped 4 bases, with 0 bases sitting between them. This CDR3 comprises 12 residues. Here the CDR3 reads CASSLYNSPLHF. In DNA, the CDR3 is TGTGCCAGCAGCTTATATAATTCACCCCTCCACTTT.

This clone was detected only a few times. This chain uses TRBV5-4 with TRBJ1-4; TRBD1 matches 11 bases. This CDR3 region has 15 residues. The germline V gene has CDR1 SGHNT and CDR2 YYREEE (reference sequence). V lost 4 bases to trimming and J lost 4 bases; unmatched junction nucleotides: 3. The CDR3 loop reads CASSEGQGGNEKLFF. The CDR3, as DNA: TGTGCCAGCAGCGAGGGACAGGGGGGTAATGAAAAACTGTTTTTT.